This TCR beta chain is from a study of regulatory T cells in long-lasting Graves disease. Study context: Over-5-year antithyroid drug use with positive TSH receptor antibodies defined persistent Graves' disease in the study. Findings and caveats of the study: Persistent Graves' patients showed a TCR diversity that was lower than that of newly diagnosed ones.

A note on this clonotype: Antigen unknown.

Specified time point: persistent/refractory GD, antithyroid drugs over 5 years with positive TRAb. RNA extracted from PBMCs served as the sequencing template. Germline CDR1 is DFQATT and CDR2 is SNEGSKA (reference sequence). The CDR3 loop spans 10 amino acids. For TCR beta, libraries came from iRepertoire HTBI primers and Arm-PCR of CDR3 regions. TCRdb independently ran MiXCR on the multiplex PCR reads; one entry per CDR3 protein. The repertoire consists of roughly 430,000 distinct CDR3 sequences, with about 21% occurring once and the leading ten covering approximately 15%. The material sequenced was peripheral blood mononuclear cells (PBMCs), taken when the disease was refractory, from a patient treated with antithyroid drugs. The genes are TRBV20-1 and TRBJ2-5; 8 bases match TRBD1. The clonotype originates from a female donor with Graves disease. Here the CDR3 reads CMTGEGTQYF. DNA for the CDR3: TGCATGACAGGGGAAGGGACCCAGTACTTC.